This T cell receptor (beta chain) originates from a study of post-analysis software for immune sequencing data (dated by TCRdb to between 2014 and 2017). For the wider study: Relapsing-remitting, secondary progressive and progressive-relapsing multiple sclerosis were recorded as disease courses, and subtype annotation was lacking for some patients. A subset of samples was prepared in parallel using single-end sample barcoding, then pooled and co-amplified after Illumina adapter ligation. The patient repertoires were compared against some twelve previously published healthy control repertoires obtained from donors aged about 6 to 25 years. Results and caveats for the whole study, not just this receptor: Patients showed significantly higher frequencies than controls for several TRBV segments, among them TRBV5-6, TRBV5-1 and TRBV20-1. Direct clustering with F measure showed strong co-clustering of samples prepared in the same batch, prompting a batch-effect correction. The control group was slightly older than the multiple sclerosis patient group. Multiple sclerosis patients had significantly lower normalized Chao1 diversity than controls, a result that suggests substantial peripheral T-cell clonal expansion.

Receptor amplification or capture employed PCR. TCRdb shows the sequencer as Illumina HiSeq 2500. To reduce PCR and sequencing biases, unique molecular identifiers were incorporated into the TCR beta cDNA libraries. Every 1 to 10 million input T cells yielded roughly 0.5 million cDNA molecules, meaning each molecule approximated one T cell. Patient libraries were prepared and sequenced with the same protocol used for the earlier healthy control dataset. Within a given batch, samples were prepared together, multiplexed and sequenced on the same HiSeq lane. On the authors' methods: Raw barcoded reads were processed with MIGEC, discarding single-read molecular identifier groups before consensus assembly and CDR3 extraction. VDJtools was used for post-analysis of the clonotype tables, with diversity normalized by down-sampling every dataset to the smallest sample size. In repertoire overlap clustering, CDR3 amino acid sequences, but not nucleotide sequences, were matched to correct batch-related cross-sample contamination. Clones were called with MiXCR by TCRdb after fastp trimmed the public reads at Q25, and only in-frame beta chains were retained. Rows are combined by CDR3 protein, so each entry shows the most common genes and DNA. These V and J calls are TCRdb output, not the study's own analysis. The sample profile shows some 690,000 distinct CDR3 sequences; around 64% of them were found once. The ten largest clonotypes hold about 11% of the sample.

This clonotype appeared once. It lacks a known antigen. One base away there is no much larger clone; base qualities are not given. Compared with germline, V lacks 3 bases and J lacks 13 bases; bases without a gene match: 7. Including cysteine and phenylalanine, the CDR3 has 13 amino acids. Left in the record is the CDR3 DNA by itself, 39 bases read in frame from the first base. The germline V gene (reference sequence) specifies SGHKS as CDR1 and YYEKEE as CDR2. TCR beta repertoires were profiled from peripheral blood of approximately 13 young patients with multiple sclerosis to demonstrate the VDJtools post-analysis software. Multiple sclerosis patients were children and adolescents aged 6 to 15 years.

In this chain, TRBV5-5 is recombined with TRBJ2-4, and TRBD1 matches 10 of the central bases. The sequenced sample was blood. This TCR came from a girl aged 2 to 10 with multiple sclerosis. The sequenced DNA is TGTGCCAGCAGCTGGGACAGGGGAAGTGAGCAGTACTTC. It translates as CASSWDRGSEQYF.